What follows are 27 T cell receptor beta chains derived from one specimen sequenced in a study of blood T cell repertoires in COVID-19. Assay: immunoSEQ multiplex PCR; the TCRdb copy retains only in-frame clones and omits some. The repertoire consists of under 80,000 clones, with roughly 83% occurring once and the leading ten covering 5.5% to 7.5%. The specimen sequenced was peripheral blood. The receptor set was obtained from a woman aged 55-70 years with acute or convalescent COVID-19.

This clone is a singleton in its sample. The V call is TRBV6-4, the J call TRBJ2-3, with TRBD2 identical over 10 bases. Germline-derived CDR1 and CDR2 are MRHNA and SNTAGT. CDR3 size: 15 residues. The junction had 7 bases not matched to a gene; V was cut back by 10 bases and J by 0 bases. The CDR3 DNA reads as TGTGCCACACCCCTAGCGGGGGCCAGCACAGATACGCAGTATTTT. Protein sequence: CATPLAGASTDTQYF.

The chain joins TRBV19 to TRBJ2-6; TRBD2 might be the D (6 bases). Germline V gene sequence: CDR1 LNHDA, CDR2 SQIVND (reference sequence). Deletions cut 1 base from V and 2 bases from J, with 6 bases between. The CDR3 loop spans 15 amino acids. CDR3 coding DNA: TGTGCCAGTAGTATAGGCGGGGCTGGGGCCAACGTCCTGACTTTC. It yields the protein CASSIGGAGANVLTF.

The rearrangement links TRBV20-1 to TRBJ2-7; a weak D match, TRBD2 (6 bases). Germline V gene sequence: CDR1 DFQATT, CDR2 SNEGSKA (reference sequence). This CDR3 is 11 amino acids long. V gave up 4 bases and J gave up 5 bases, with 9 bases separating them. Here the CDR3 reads CSATSGHEQYF. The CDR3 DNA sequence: TGCAGTGCTACAAGCGGGCACGAGCAGTACTTC.

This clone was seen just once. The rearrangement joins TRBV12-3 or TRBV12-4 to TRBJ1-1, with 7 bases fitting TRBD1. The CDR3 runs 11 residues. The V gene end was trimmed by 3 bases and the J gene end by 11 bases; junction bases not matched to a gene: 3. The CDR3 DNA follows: TGTGCCAGCAGTTTGCAGGGGGTGGCTTTCTTT. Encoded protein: CASSLQGVAFF.

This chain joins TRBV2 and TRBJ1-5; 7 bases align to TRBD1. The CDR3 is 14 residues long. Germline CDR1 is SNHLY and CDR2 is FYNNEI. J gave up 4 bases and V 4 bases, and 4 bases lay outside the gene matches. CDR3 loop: CASSGSGGNQPQHF. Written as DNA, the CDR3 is TGTGCCAGCAGTGGGTCAGGGGGAAATCAGCCCCAGCATTTT.

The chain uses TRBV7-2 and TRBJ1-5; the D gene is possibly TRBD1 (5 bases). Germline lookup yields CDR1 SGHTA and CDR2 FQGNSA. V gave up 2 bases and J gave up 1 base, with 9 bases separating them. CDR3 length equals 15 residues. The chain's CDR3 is CASSLWGGSNQPQHF. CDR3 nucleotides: TGTGCCAGCAGCTTATGGGGGGGAAGCAATCAGCCCCAGCATTTT.

CDR3 protein: CASSLVGRDNEQFF. The CDR3 nucleotides are TGTGCCAGCAGCTTAGTTGGCCGGGACAATGAGCAGTTCTTC. The chain employs TRBV7-2 and TRBJ2-1; D gene uncertain. Germline-derived CDR1 and CDR2 are SGHTA and FQGNSA. Trimming removed 1 base from V and 5 bases from J, with 9 bases in between. The CDR3 covers 14 residues.

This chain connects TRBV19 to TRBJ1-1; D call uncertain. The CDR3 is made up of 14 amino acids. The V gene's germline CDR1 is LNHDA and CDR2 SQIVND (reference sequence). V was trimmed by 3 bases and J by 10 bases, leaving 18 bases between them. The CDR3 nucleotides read TGTGCCAGTAGTATCAATCTCGCAGGAGGGTCAGCTTTCTTT. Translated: CASSINLAGGSAFF.

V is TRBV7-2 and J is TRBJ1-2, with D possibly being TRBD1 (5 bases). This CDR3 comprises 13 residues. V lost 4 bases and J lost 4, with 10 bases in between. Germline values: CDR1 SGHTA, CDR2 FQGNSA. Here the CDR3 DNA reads TGTGCCAGCAGCTCAGCTAGGGGCTATGGCTACACCTTC. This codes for CASSSARGYGYTF. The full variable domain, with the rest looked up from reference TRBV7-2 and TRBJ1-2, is GAGVSQSPSNKVTEKGKDVELRCDPISGHTALYWYRQSLGQGLEFLIYFQGNSAPDKSGLPSDRFSAERTGGSVSTLTIQRTQQEDSAVYLCASSSARGYGYTFGSGTRLTVV.

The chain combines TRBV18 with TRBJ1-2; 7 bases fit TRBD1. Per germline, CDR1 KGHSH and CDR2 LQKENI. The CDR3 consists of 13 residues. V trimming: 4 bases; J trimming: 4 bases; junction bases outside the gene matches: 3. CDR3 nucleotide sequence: TGTGCCAGCTCACAAGACAGGGCCTATGGCTACACCTTC. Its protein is CASSQDRAYGYTF.

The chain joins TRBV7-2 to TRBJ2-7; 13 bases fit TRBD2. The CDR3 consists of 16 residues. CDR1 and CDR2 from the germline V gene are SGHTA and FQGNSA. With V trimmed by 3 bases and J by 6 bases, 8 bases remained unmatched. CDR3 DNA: TGTGCCAGCAGCTTGGCACCCGGGACTAGCGGGACCGAGCAGTACTTC. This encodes CASSLAPGTSGTEQYF.

For the CDR3, the DNA is TGCGCCAGCAGCTCTTTTGGAGGGGGCGTAATTCAGCCCCAGCATTTT. Its protein product is CASSSFGGGVIQPQHF. This chain joins TRBV4-1 and TRBJ1-5, with TRBD1 matching 7 bases. Germline V CDR1 and CDR2: MGHRA, YSYEKL. J was trimmed by 6 bases and V by 5 bases; bases with no gene match: 13. The CDR3 spans 16 residues.

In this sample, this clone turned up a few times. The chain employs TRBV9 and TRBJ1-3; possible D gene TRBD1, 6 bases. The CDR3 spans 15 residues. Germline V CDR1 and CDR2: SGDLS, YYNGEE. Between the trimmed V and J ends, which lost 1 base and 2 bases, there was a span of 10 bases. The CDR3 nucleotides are TGTGCCAGCAGCGTATCAACAGGGCCTGGAAACACCATATATTTT. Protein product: CASSVSTGPGNTIYF.

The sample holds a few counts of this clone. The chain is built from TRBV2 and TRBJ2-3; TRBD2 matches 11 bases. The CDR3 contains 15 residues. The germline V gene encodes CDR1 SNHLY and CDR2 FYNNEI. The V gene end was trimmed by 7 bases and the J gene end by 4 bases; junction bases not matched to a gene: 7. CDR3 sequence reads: CASTPTSGGSDTQYF. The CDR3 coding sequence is TGTGCCAGCACCCCTACTAGCGGGGGATCAGATACGCAGTATTTT.

The CDR3 DNA follows: TGTGCCAGCAGCCCCGCCCGGTCAACTAGGGCCTACGAGCAGTACTTC. It translates to CASSPARSTRAYEQYF. The V and J genes are TRBV11-2 and TRBJ2-7, with D perhaps matching TRBD2 (5 bases). Between the trimmed V and J ends, which lost 5 bases and 2 bases, there was a span of 19 bases. This CDR3 contains 16 residues. The germline CDR1 and CDR2 sequences are SGHAT and FQNNGV. Supplemented by reference TRBV11-2 and TRBJ2-7, the full variable domain reads EAGVAQSPRYKIIEKRQSVAFWCNPISGHATLYWYQQILGQGPKLLIQFQNNGVVDDSQLPKDRFSAERLKGVDSTLKIQPAKLEDSAVYLCASSPARSTRAYEQYFGPGTRLTVT.

CDR3 sequence reads: CASSQGRANSGNTIYF. The DNA for the CDR3 is TGTGCCAGCTCACAAGGCAGGGCTAACTCTGGAAACACCATATATTTT. The chain links TRBV18 to TRBJ1-3; a weak D match, TRBD1 (5 bases). V lost 4 bases and J 0 bases, leaving 13 bases between the germline ends. This CDR3 has 16 amino acids. Germline V gene lookup returns CDR1 KGHSH and CDR2 LQKENI.

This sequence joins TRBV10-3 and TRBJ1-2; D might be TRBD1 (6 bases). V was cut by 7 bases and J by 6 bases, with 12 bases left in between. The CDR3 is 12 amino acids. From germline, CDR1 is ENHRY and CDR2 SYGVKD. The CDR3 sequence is CAITRQGNGYTF. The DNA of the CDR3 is TGTGCCATCACGCGGCAGGGGAATGGCTACACCTTC.

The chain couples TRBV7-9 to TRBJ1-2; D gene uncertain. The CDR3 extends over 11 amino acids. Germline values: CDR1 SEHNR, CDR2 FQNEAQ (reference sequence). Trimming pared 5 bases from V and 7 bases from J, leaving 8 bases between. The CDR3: CASSLGRGYTF. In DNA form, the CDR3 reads TGTGCCAGCAGCCTTGGGCGTGGCTACACCTTC. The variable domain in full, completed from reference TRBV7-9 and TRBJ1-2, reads DTGVSQNPRHKITKRGQNVTFRCDPISEHNRLYWYRQTLGQGPEFLTYFQNEAQLEKSRLLSDRFSAERPKGSFSTLEIQRTEQGDSAMYLCASSLGRGYTFGSGTRLTVV.

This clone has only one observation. CDR3 amino acids: CASSTQDVTIYF. DNA for the CDR3: TGTGCCAGTAGTACACAGGACGTGACCATATATTTT. The chain carries TRBV19 and TRBJ1-3, with a weak D call TRBD1 (5 bases). V was trimmed by 4 bases and J by 10 bases, leaving 11 bases between them. Germline CDR1 and CDR2: LNHDA and SQIVND (reference sequence). The CDR3 consists of 12 residues.

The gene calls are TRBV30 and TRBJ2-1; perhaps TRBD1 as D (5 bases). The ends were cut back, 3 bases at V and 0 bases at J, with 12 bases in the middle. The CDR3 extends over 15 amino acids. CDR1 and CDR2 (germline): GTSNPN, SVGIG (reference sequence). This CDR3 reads CAWSKQVSSYNEQFF. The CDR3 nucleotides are TGTGCCTGGAGCAAACAGGTGAGCTCCTACAATGAGCAGTTCTTC.

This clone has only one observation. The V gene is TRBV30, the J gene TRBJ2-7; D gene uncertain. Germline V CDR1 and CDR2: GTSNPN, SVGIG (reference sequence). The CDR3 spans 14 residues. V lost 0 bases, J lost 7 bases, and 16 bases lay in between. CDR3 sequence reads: CAWSVLRPPEEQYF. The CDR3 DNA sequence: TGTGCCTGGAGTGTACTGCGGCCCCCGGAAGAGCAGTACTTC.

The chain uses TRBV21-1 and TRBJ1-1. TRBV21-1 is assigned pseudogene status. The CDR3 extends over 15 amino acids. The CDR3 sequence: CASSTIPMGGVEAFF. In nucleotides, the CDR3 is TGTGCCAGCAGCACCATCCCGATGGGGGGGGTCGAAGCTTTCTTT.

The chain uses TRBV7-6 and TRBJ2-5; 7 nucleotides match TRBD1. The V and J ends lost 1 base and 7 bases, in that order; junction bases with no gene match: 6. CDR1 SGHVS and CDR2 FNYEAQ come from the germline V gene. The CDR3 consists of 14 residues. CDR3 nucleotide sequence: TGTGCCAGCAGCTTAGACCCGACAGGGACGACCCAGTACTTC. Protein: CASSLDPTGTTQYF. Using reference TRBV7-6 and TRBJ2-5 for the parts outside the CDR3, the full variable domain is GAGVSQSPRYKVTKRGQDVALRCDPISGHVSLYWYRQALGQGPEFLTYFNYEAQQDKSGLPNDRFSAERPEGSISTLTIQRTEQRDSAMYRCASSLDPTGTTQYFGPGTRLLVL.

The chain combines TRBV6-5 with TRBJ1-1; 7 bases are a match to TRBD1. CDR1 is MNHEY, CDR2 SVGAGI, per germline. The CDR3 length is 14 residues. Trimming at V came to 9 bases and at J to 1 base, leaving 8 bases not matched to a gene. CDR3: CASTATGKNTEAFF. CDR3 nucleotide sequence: TGTGCCAGTACCGCGACAGGGAAGAACACTGAAGCTTTCTTT.

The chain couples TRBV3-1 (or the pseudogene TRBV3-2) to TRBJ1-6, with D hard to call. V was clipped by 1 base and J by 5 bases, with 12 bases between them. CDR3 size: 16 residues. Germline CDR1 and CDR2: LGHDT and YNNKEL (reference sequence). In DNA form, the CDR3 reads TGTGCCAGCAGCCAAGTTAGATCCATCCATAATTCACCCCTCCACTTT. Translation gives CASSQVRSIHNSPLHF.

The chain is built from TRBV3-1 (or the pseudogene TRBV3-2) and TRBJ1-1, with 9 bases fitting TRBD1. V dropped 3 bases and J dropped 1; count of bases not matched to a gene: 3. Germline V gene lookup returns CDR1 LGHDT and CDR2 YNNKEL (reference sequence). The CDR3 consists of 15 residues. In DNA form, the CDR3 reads TGTGCCAGCAGCCAGCCGGGACAGGGGAACACTGAAGCTTTCTTT. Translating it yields CASSQPGQGNTEAFF.

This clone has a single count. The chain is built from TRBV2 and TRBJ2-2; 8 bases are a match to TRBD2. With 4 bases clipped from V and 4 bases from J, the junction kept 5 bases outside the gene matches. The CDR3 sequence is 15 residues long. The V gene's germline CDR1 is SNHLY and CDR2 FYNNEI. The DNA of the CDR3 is TGTGCCAGCAGTGCCGGACTAGCTAGCACCGGGGAGCTGTTTTTT. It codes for CASSAGLASTGELFF.